This is a list of T cell receptor beta chains from one sample in a study of PD-1 and CTLA-4 blockade in melanoma. Profiling relied on immunoSEQ multiplex PCR, and the TCRdb table lists in-frame clones only, not all of them. The sample records 25,000 to 30,000 clones, 70% to 90% being singletons. Source: CD8+ T cells from peripheral blood, taken before anti-PD-1 treatment. The receptors were sampled from a human donor with melanoma. Each CDR3 is given with its conserved first and last residue. D genes are given only for firm matches. Size values are once, few and many counts, or a class for expanded clones, and some rows have none.

abundance: .; d_gene: .; v_gene: TRBV11-2; j_gene: TRBJ2-7; CDR3nt: TGTGCCAGCAGCTTTGGAGGCGAGCAGTACTTC; CDR3aa: CASSFGGEQYF
abundance: once; d_gene: TRBD1; v_gene: TRBV15; j_gene: TRBJ2-7; CDR3nt: TGTGCCACCAGCGCAGACAGGGACGAAGCTGGGTACTTC; CDR3aa: CATSADRDEAGYF
abundance: .; d_gene: .; v_gene: TRBV29-1; j_gene: TRBJ1-2; CDR3nt: TGCAGCGCTGAAGGGCGGGGTTTCGATGGCTACACCTTC; CDR3aa: CSAEGRGFDGYTF
abundance: .; d_gene: .; v_gene: TRBV5-4; j_gene: TRBJ1-2; CDR3nt: TGTGCCAGCAGCTTGGTTGGGACCGAGAACTATGGCTACACCTTC; CDR3aa: CASSLVGTENYGYTF
abundance: .; d_gene: .; v_gene: TRBV11-2; j_gene: TRBJ2-7; CDR3nt: TGTGCCAGCAGTTATACATTTAACGAGCAGTACTTC; CDR3aa: CASSYTFNEQYF
abundance: .; d_gene: .; v_gene: TRBV2; j_gene: TRBJ2-1; CDR3nt: TGTGCCAGCAGTGAAGCCGAGGAGGACCCATACAATGAGCAGTTCTTC; CDR3aa: CASSEAEEDPYNEQFF
abundance: .; d_gene: .; v_gene: TRBV7-9; j_gene: TRBJ1-1; CDR3nt: TGTGCCAGCAGCTTAATATATGAGGCTGAAGCTTTCTTT; CDR3aa: CASSLIYEAEAFF
abundance: .; d_gene: .; v_gene: TRBV9; j_gene: TRBJ1-2; CDR3nt: TGTGCCAGCAGCGCTCTATATCGGGAGGGCTACACCTTC; CDR3aa: CASSALYREGYTF
abundance: .; d_gene: .; v_gene: TRBV5-4; j_gene: TRBJ2-7; CDR3nt: TGTGCCAGCAGCGCCCGAAGTGGAGGATGGGAGCAGTACTTC; CDR3aa: CASSARSGGWEQYF
abundance: .; d_gene: .; v_gene: TRBV30; j_gene: TRBJ1-3; CDR3nt: TGTGCCTGGAGTGGAGGGACTGGAAACACCATATATTTT; CDR3aa: CAWSGGTGNTIYF
abundance: once; d_gene: TRBD1; v_gene: TRBV29-1; j_gene: TRBJ1-4; CDR3nt: TGCAGCGTCTTAGGACAGGGACTTGAAAAACTGTTTTTT; CDR3aa: CSVLGQGLEKLFF
abundance: .; d_gene: .; v_gene: TRBV5-4; j_gene: TRBJ2-5; CDR3nt: TGTGCCAGCAGTCCCTCGGGAACGGAGACCCAGTACTTC; CDR3aa: CASSPSGTETQYF
abundance: .; d_gene: TRBD1; v_gene: TRBV28; j_gene: TRBJ1-5; CDR3nt: TGTGCCAGCAGTTCAGGGGGTCATCAGCCCCAGCATTTT; CDR3aa: CASSSGGHQPQHF
abundance: once; d_gene: .; v_gene: TRBV28; j_gene: TRBJ2-1; CDR3nt: TGTGCCAGCAGTTTCCAGGGGCCCTACAATGAGCAGTTCTTC; CDR3aa: CASSFQGPYNEQFF
abundance: .; d_gene: .; v_gene: TRBV3-1/TRBV3-2; j_gene: TRBJ2-7; CDR3nt: TGTGCCAGCAGCCAAGGGTCAGGGCTAAGCTCCTACGAGCAGTACTTC; CDR3aa: CASSQGSGLSSYEQYF
abundance: once; d_gene: TRBD1; v_gene: TRBV6-2/TRBV6-3; j_gene: TRBJ1-4; CDR3nt: TGTGCCAGCAGTCTTCAAGGACAGGGTGAAAAACTGTTTTTT; CDR3aa: CASSLQGQGEKLFF
abundance: .; d_gene: TRBD1; v_gene: TRBV7-8; j_gene: TRBJ2-7; CDR3nt: TGTGCCAGCAGCTTATATTGGGACAGGGTAGTCTCCTACGAGCAGTACTTC; CDR3aa: CASSLYWDRVVSYEQYF
abundance: .; d_gene: .; v_gene: TRBV27; j_gene: TRBJ2-3; CDR3nt: TGTGCCAGCAGTCATGGACCGGGGGATACGCAGTATTTT; CDR3aa: CASSHGPGDTQYF
abundance: .; d_gene: .; v_gene: TRBV30; j_gene: TRBJ2-3; CDR3nt: TGTGCCTGGAGTCCGGCAGTTGGGGGAGATACGCAGTATTTT; CDR3aa: CAWSPAVGGDTQYF
abundance: .; d_gene: .; v_gene: TRBV7-9; j_gene: TRBJ2-3; CDR3nt: TGTGCCAGCAGCACAGATACGCAGTATTTT; CDR3aa: CASSTDTQYF
abundance: few; d_gene: .; v_gene: TRBV9; j_gene: TRBJ2-2; CDR3nt: TGTGCCAGCAGCGTAGCCAGTCCGAGGGAGCTGTTTTTT; CDR3aa: CASSVASPRELFF
abundance: .; d_gene: .; v_gene: TRBV7-9; j_gene: TRBJ2-3; CDR3nt: TGTGCCAGCAGCTTAGTTGGGCTACCTCCAAACACAGATACGCAGTATTTT; CDR3aa: CASSLVGLPPNTDTQYF
abundance: .; d_gene: .; v_gene: TRBV18; j_gene: TRBJ1-1; CDR3nt: TGTGCCAGCTCAGCCAGTGAGAACACTGAAGCTTTCTTT; CDR3aa: CASSASENTEAFF
abundance: .; d_gene: .; v_gene: TRBV7-9; j_gene: TRBJ1-1; CDR3nt: TGTGCCAGCAGCTTACCAGGGCGGAGCACTGAAGCTTTCTTT; CDR3aa: CASSLPGRSTEAFF
abundance: .; d_gene: .; v_gene: TRBV27; j_gene: TRBJ1-6; CDR3nt: TGTGCCAGCAGTATCCTAACCCCCGGGGCGACCCGTTCACCCCTCCACTTT; CDR3aa: CASSILTPGATRSPLHF
abundance: .; d_gene: .; v_gene: TRBV7-9; j_gene: TRBJ1-2; CDR3nt: TGTGCCAGCAGCCCTGAAATGAGTAGCGTAGATGGCTACACCTTC; CDR3aa: CASSPEMSSVDGYTF
abundance: .; d_gene: TRBD2; v_gene: TRBV30; j_gene: TRBJ2-1; CDR3nt: TGTGCCTGGAGTGTACTGCTAGCGGGAGAGGGTTCCTACAATGAGCAGTTCTTC; CDR3aa: CAWSVLLAGEGSYNEQFF
abundance: .; d_gene: TRBD1; v_gene: TRBV6-2/TRBV6-3; j_gene: TRBJ2-7; CDR3nt: TGTGCCAGCAGTTACTCGGGGATGGGACAGGGTTTCTCCTACGAGCAGTACTTC; CDR3aa: CASSYSGMGQGFSYEQYF
abundance: .; d_gene: TRBD2; v_gene: TRBV11-3; j_gene: TRBJ2-7; CDR3nt: TGTGCCAGCAGCCCGGGGGGAGCGAGCCCCTACGAGCAGTACTTC; CDR3aa: CASSPGGASPYEQYF
abundance: .; d_gene: .; v_gene: TRBV28; j_gene: TRBJ2-7; CDR3nt: TGTGCCAGCAGTCAGCAGGTTACCTCCTACGAGCAGTACTTC; CDR3aa: CASSQQVTSYEQYF
abundance: few; d_gene: .; v_gene: TRBV4-1; j_gene: TRBJ2-2; CDR3nt: TGCGCCAGCAGCCAAGAGGGCTATGCGGCCGGGGAGCTGTTTTTT; CDR3aa: CASSQEGYAAGELFF
abundance: .; d_gene: .; v_gene: TRBV15; j_gene: TRBJ1-2; CDR3nt: TGTGCCACCAGCCCCAGAGAGAACTATGGCTACACCTTC; CDR3aa: CATSPRENYGYTF
abundance: once; d_gene: .; v_gene: TRBV3-1/TRBV3-2; j_gene: TRBJ1-1; CDR3nt: TGTGCCAGCAGCCAAGTTAACACCTGGAACACTGAAGCTTTCTTT; CDR3aa: CASSQVNTWNTEAFF
abundance: .; d_gene: .; v_gene: TRBV7-6; j_gene: TRBJ2-1; CDR3nt: TGTGCCAGCAGTCGGACGTCAAGTCGGTATGGTGAGCAGTTCTTC; CDR3aa: CASSRTSSRYGEQFF
abundance: .; d_gene: .; v_gene: TRBV9; j_gene: TRBJ2-7; CDR3nt: TGTGCCAGCAGCGTAGTCACAGGCGGCGAGCAGTACTTC; CDR3aa: CASSVVTGGEQYF
abundance: .; d_gene: .; v_gene: TRBV21-1; j_gene: TRBJ2-5; CDR3nt: TGTGCCAGCAGCTTCCAAAGAGCCAGGACCCAGTACTTC; CDR3aa: CASSFQRARTQYF
abundance: .; d_gene: TRBD1; v_gene: TRBV27; j_gene: TRBJ1-1; CDR3nt: TGTGCCAGCAGTTTATTTTGGACAGGGACTGAAGCTTTCTTT; CDR3aa: CASSLFWTGTEAFF
abundance: .; d_gene: TRBD2; v_gene: TRBV7-6; j_gene: TRBJ2-1; CDR3nt: TGTGCCAGCAGCCTTTGGACTAGCGACTACAATGAGCAGTTCTTC; CDR3aa: CASSLWTSDYNEQFF
abundance: .; d_gene: .; v_gene: TRBV15; j_gene: TRBJ1-6; CDR3nt: TGTGCCACCAGCAGAGGGAGTTCCTATAATTCACCCCTCCACTTT; CDR3aa: CATSRGSSYNSPLHF
abundance: .; d_gene: TRBD2; v_gene: TRBV29-1; j_gene: TRBJ2-5; CDR3nt: TGCAGCGTCTGGACTAGCGGGGAAGAGACCCAGTACTTC; CDR3aa: CSVWTSGEETQYF
abundance: .; d_gene: TRBD1; v_gene: TRBV6-5; j_gene: TRBJ2-2; CDR3nt: TGTGCCAGCAGTTACACAGGGGGCCCCGGGGAGCTGTTTTTT; CDR3aa: CASSYTGGPGELFF
abundance: .; d_gene: .; v_gene: TRBV7-2; j_gene: TRBJ1-2; CDR3nt: TGTGCCAGCAGCCCCCCGACAGAGAACTATGGCTACACCTTC; CDR3aa: CASSPPTENYGYTF
abundance: .; d_gene: .; v_gene: TRBV11-2; j_gene: TRBJ2-7; CDR3nt: TGTGCCAGCAGCTTGTCGGTAATTGCCTACGAGCAGTACTTC; CDR3aa: CASSLSVIAYEQYF
abundance: .; d_gene: TRBD1; v_gene: TRBV6-4; j_gene: TRBJ1-3; CDR3nt: TGTGCCAGCAGTGACTCCGGGACAGGGGACTATAAACAGAAGGGTTTGGTTGAAAACACCATATATTTT; CDR3aa: CASSDSGTGDYKQKGLVENTIYF
abundance: .; d_gene: .; v_gene: TRBV30; j_gene: TRBJ1-1; CDR3nt: TGTGCCTGGAAACCATACAGTGAAGCTTTCTTT; CDR3aa: CAWKPYSEAFF
abundance: .; d_gene: TRBD1; v_gene: TRBV15; j_gene: TRBJ1-2; CDR3nt: TGTGCCACCAGCAGCAGACAGGGGGATCATGGCTACACCTTC; CDR3aa: CATSSRQGDHGYTF
abundance: .; d_gene: .; v_gene: TRBV4-1; j_gene: TRBJ1-2; CDR3nt: TGCGCCAGCAGCCAAGGGCCAGGAGAAGCATATCCCTACACCTTC; CDR3aa: CASSQGPGEAYPYTF
abundance: .; d_gene: TRBD1; v_gene: TRBV4-1; j_gene: TRBJ1-5; CDR3nt: TGCGCCAGCAGCCCCGGGACAGTTAGCAATCAGCCCCAGCATTTT; CDR3aa: CASSPGTVSNQPQHF
abundance: .; d_gene: TRBD1; v_gene: TRBV11-2; j_gene: TRBJ1-2; CDR3nt: TGTGCCAGCAGCTTAGAAGGGACGACAGGGCTGGGCTACACCTTC; CDR3aa: CASSLEGTTGLGYTF
abundance: once; d_gene: TRBD1; v_gene: TRBV24-1; j_gene: TRBJ2-3; CDR3nt: TGTGCCACCAGTGATTTGGACAGGGGAGCAGATACGCAGTATTTT; CDR3aa: CATSDLDRGADTQYF
abundance: .; d_gene: TRBD2; v_gene: TRBV15; j_gene: TRBJ2-2; CDR3nt: TGTGCCACCAGCAGAGATTGGGGACTAGCGGGAGGGGACGGGGAGCTGTTTTTT; CDR3aa: CATSRDWGLAGGDGELFF
abundance: .; d_gene: .; v_gene: TRBV29-1; j_gene: TRBJ2-6; CDR3nt: TGCAGCGTCGCCCCGGTGGAATCTGGGGCCAACGTCCTGACTTTC; CDR3aa: CSVAPVESGANVLTF
abundance: .; d_gene: .; v_gene: TRBV25-1; j_gene: TRBJ1-1; CDR3nt: TGTGCCAGCAGTGTGTTCCAGAGGGCTTTCTTT; CDR3aa: CASSVFQRAFF
abundance: .; d_gene: TRBD2; v_gene: TRBV29-1; j_gene: TRBJ2-1; CDR3nt: TGCAGCGTCGTAGTGACTAGCCTTGGGTTCAATGAGCAGTTCTTC; CDR3aa: CSVVVTSLGFNEQFF
abundance: .; d_gene: .; v_gene: TRBV5-5; j_gene: TRBJ2-7; CDR3nt: TGTGCCAGCAGCTTGGGGGGACCCTACGAGCAGTACTTC; CDR3aa: CASSLGGPYEQYF